The sequence of this T cell receptor beta chain was determined in a study of CD8 T cells in Susac syndrome. RNA, at roughly 0.45 to 1 ug, was reverse transcribed with random hexamers. MiXCR was run by TCRdb on the immunoSEQ multiplex PCR reads, yielding one entry per CDR3 protein. The table includes 15,000 to 20,000 distinct CDR3 sequences, roughly 95% detected once. The sample comprised CD8+ T cells from PBMCs. This TCR came from a human donor in good health.

The CDR3 nucleotides are TGTGCCAGCAGTTTCTCTTTGGTAGCGGGAGGGCCTAGGGAGCTGTTTTTT. This encodes CASSFSLVAGGPRELFF. This chain uses TRBV28 with TRBJ2-2; 11 bases are a match to TRBD2. This CDR3 has 17 amino acids. Germline CDR1 and CDR2: MDHEN and SYDVKM. V lost 3 bases, J lost 9 bases, and 12 bases stayed unmatched. The full variable domain, rest sourced from reference TRBV28 and TRBJ2-2, is DVKVTQSSRYLVKRTGEKVFLECVQDMDHENMFWYRQDPGLGLRLIYFSYDVKMKEKGDIPEGYSVSREKKERFSLILESASTNQTSMYLCASSFSLVAGGPRELFFGEGSRLTVL.